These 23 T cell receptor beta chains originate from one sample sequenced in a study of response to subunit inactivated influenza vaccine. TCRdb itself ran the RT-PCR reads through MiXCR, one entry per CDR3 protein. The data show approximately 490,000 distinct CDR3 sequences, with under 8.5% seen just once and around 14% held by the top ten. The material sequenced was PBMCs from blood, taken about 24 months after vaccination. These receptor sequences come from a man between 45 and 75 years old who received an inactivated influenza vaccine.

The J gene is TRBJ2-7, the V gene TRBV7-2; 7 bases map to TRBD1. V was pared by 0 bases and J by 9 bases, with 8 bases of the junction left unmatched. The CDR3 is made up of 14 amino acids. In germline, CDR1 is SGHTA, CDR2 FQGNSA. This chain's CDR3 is CASSLAPGQSGQYF. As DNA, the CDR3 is TGTGCCAGCAGCTTAGCGCCGGGACAGTCTGGGCAGTACTTC.

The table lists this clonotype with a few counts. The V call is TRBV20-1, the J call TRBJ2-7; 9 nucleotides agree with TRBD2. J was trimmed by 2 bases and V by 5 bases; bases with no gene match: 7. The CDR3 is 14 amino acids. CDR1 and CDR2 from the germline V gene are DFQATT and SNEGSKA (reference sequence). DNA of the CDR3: TGCAGTGCTGGGGGACTAGCAAACCCCTACGAGCAGTACTTC. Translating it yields CSAGGLANPYEQYF.

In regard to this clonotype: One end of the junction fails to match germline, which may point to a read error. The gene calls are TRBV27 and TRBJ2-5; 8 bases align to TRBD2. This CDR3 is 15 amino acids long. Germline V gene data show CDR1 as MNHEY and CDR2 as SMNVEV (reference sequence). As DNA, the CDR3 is TGTGCCAGCAGTGGCGGACTAGCTGCCAGAGAGGCCCAGTACTTC. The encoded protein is CASSGGLAAREAQYF.

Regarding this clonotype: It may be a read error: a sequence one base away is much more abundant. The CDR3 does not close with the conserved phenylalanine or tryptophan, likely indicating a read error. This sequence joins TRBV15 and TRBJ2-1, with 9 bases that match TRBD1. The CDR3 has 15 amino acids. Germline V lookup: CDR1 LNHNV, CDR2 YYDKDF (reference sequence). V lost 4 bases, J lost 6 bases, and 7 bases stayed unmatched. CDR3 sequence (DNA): TGTGCCACCAGCAAACGGGACAGGGCTATCAATGAGCAGTTCTTA. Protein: CATSKRDRAINEQFL.

The CDR3 region has the DNA TGTGCCAGCAGCTTAGCGGCAGGGGGCGGCTACACCTTC. This sequence encodes CASSLAAGGGYTF. The chain combines TRBV11-2 with TRBJ1-2; 8 bases map to TRBD1. This CDR3 is built from 13 residues. The J segment lost 8 bases and the V segment lost 1 base, leaving 3 bases of the junction unmatched. The V gene's germline CDR1 is SGHAT and CDR2 FQNNGV.

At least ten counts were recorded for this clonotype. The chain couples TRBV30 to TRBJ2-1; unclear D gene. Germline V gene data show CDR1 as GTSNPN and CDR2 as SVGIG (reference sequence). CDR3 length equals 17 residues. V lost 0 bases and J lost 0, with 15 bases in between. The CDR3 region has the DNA TGTGCCTGGAGTGTAGGCAGGACCGCGCGCTCCTACAATGAGCAGTTCTTC. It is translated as CAWSVGRTARSYNEQFF. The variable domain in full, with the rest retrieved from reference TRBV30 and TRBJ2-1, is SQTIHQWPATLVQPVGSPLSLECTVEGTSNPNLYWYRQAAGRGLQLLFYSVGIGQISSEVPQNLSASRPQDRQFILSSKKLLLSDSGFYLCAWSVGRTARSYNEQFFGPGTRLTVL.

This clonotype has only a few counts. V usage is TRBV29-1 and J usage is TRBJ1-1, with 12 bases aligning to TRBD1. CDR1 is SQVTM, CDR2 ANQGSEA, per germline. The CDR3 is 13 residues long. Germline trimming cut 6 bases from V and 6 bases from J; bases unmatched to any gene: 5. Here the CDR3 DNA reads TGCAGCGTATGGGACAGGGGGCTCTCTGAAGCTTTCTTT. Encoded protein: CSVWDRGLSEAFF.

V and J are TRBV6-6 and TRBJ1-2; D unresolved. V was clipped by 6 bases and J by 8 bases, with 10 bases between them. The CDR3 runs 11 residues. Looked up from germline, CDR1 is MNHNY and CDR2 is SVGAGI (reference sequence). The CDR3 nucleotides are TGTGCCAGCAGACGAGATGACGGCTACACCTTC. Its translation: CASRRDDGYTF.

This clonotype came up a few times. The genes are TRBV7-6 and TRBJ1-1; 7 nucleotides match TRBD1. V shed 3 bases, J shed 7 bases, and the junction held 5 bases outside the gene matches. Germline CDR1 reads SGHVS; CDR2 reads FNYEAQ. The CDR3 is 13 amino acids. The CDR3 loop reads CASSFSTGSEAFF. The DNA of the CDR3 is TGTGCCAGCAGCTTCTCGACAGGGAGTGAAGCTTTCTTT.

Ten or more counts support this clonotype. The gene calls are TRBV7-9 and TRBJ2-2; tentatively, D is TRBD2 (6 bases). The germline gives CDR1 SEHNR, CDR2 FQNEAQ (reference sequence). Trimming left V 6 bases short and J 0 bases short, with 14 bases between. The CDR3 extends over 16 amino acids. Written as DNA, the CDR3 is TGTGCCAGCAGGGCGAGGCGGGGCCCGAACACCGGGGAGCTGTTTTTT. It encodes CASRARRGPNTGELFF.

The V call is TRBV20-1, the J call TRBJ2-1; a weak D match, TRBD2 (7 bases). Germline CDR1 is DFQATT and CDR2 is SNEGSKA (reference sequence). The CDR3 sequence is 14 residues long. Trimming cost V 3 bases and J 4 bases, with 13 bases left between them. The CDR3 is CSASRGGIYNEQFF. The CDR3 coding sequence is TGCAGTGCTAGTAGGGGGGGGATATACAATGAGCAGTTCTTC.

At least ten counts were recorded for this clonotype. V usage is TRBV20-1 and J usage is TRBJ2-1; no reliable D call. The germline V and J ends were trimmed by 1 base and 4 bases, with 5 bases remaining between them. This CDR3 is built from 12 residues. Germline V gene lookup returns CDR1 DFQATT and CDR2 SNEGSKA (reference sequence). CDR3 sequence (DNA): TGCAGTGCTAGAGTAGGTTACAATGAGCAGTTCTTC. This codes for CSARVGYNEQFF.

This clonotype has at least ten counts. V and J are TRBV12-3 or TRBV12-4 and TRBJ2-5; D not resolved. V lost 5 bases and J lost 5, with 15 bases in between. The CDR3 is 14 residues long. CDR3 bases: TGTGCCAGCAGTCCGGACCCCAGACCCGAGACCCAGTACTTC. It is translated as CASSPDPRPETQYF.

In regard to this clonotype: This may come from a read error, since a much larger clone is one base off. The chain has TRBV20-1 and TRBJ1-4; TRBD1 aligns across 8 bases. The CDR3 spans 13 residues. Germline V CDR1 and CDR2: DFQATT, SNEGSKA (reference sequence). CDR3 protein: CRVPGQVNEKLFF. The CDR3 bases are TGCCGTGTCCCGGGACAGGTTAATGAAAAACTGTTTTTT.

CDR3: CASSSHPSGIQFF. DNA of the CDR3: TGTGCCAGCAGCTCTCACCCTAGCGGGATTCAGTTCTTC. The J gene is TRBJ2-1, the V gene TRBV9, with 9 bases identical to TRBD2. The CDR3 extends over 13 amino acids. Germline lookup yields CDR1 SGDLS and CDR2 YYNGEE. Trimming took 4 bases from V and 13 from J; bases not matched to a gene: 9.

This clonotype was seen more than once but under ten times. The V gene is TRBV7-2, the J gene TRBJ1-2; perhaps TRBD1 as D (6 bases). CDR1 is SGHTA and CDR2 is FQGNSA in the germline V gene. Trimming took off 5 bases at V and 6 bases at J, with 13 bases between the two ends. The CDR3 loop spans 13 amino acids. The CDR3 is CASSLRGSNGYTF. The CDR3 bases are TGTGCCAGCAGCCTCAGGGGTAGTAATGGCTACACCTTC.

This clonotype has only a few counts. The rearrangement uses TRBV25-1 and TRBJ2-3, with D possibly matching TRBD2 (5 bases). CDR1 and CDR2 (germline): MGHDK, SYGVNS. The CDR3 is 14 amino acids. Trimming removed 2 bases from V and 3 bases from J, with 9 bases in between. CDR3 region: CASSERRETDTQYF. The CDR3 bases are TGTGCCAGCAGTGAAAGACGGGAAACAGATACGCAGTATTTT.

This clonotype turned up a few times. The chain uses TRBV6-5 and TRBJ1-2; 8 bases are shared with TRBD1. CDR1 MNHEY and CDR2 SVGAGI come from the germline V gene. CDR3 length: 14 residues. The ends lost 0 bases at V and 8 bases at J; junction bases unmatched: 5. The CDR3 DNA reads TGTGCCAGCAGTTACTCCCCAGGGGGCTTAGGCTACACCTTC. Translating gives CASSYSPGGLGYTF.

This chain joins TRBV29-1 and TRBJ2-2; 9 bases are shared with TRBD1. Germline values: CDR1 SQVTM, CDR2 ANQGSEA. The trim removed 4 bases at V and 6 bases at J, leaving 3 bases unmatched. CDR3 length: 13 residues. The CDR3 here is CSVGDRVPGELFF. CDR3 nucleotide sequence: TGCAGCGTTGGGGACAGGGTACCCGGGGAGCTGTTTTTT.

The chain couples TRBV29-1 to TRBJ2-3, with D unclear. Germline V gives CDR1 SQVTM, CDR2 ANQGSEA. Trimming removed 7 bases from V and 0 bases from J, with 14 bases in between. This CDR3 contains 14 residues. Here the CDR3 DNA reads TGCAGCGCTTCTGGAGCGTGGAGCACAGATACGCAGTATTTT. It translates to CSASGAWSTDTQYF.

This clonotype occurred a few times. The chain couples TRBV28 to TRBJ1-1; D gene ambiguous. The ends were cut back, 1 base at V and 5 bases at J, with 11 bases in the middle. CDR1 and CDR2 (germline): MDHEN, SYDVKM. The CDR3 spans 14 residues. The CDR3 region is CASSLLVSPTEAFF. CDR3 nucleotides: TGTGCCAGCAGTTTATTGGTCAGCCCTACTGAAGCTTTCTTT. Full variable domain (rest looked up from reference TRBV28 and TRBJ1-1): DVKVTQSSRYLVKRTGEKVFLECVQDMDHENMFWYRQDPGLGLRLIYFSYDVKMKEKGDIPEGYSVSREKKERFSLILESASTNQTSMYLCASSLLVSPTEAFFGQGTRLTVV.

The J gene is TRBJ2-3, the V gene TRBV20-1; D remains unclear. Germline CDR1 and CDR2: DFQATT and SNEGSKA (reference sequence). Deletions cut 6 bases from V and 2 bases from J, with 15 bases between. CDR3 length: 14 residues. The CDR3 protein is CSATSRVNTDTQYF. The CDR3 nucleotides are TGCAGTGCCACTTCTCGTGTAAACACAGATACGCAGTATTTT.

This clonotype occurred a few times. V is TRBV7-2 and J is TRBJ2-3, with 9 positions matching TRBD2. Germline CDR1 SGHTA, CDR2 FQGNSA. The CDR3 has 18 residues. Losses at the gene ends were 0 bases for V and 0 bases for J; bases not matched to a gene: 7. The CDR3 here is CASSLARRTSASTDTQYF. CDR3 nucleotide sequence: TGTGCCAGCAGCTTAGCGCGGAGGACTAGCGCTAGCACAGATACGCAGTATTTT.